This T cell receptor (beta chain) stems from a study of blood T cell repertoires in COVID-19. Whole-study context: Some COVID-19 samples were acute and others convalescent; all came from the United States, Italy and Spain. Sources were T cells, B-cell-depleted T cells, or PBMCs; the material itself was cDNA or gDNA.

In the authors' methods: Using reference gene primer amplification, nucleated cell counts were estimated. Measured with immunoSEQ multiplex PCR; TCRdb has only the in-frame clones, and not every one. The D gene and trimming were derived from the DNA, and the V and J assignments and clone size from that table. The sample lists about 75,000 clones; approximately 90% were seen once. Germline trimming cut 4 bases from V and 0 bases from J; bases unmatched to any gene: 6. CDR1 SGHDT and CDR2 YYEEEE come from the germline V gene. The CDR3 covers 15 residues. The V and J genes are TRBV5-6 and TRBJ2-7; 8 bases fit TRBD1. This receptor was identified in a woman in her fifties or sixties with acute or convalescent COVID-19. What was sequenced was peripheral blood. The CDR3, as DNA: TGTGCCAGCAGCCTACAGGGGGTGGGCTCCTACGAGCAGTACTTC. Encoded protein: CASSLQGVGSYEQYF.